This is a list of T cell receptor beta chains from one sample in a study of T cells after yellow fever vaccination. TCRdb recomputed calls from the 5' RACE reads with MiXCR, one row per CDR3 protein. Among about 320,000 distinct CDR3 sequences listed, 3.5% to 4.5% were seen once. The sample was PBMCs, taken 15 days after the yellow fever booster vaccination. The receptors originated from a man between 18 and 29 years old who received the YFV17D yellow fever vaccine. Each CDR3 is given with its conserved first and last residue. The D gene is left open where the match is weak. Rows may omit the clone size; those that give it use once, few, many or a size class.

j_gene | v_gene | d_gene | abundance | CDR3aa | CDR3nt
TRBJ2-1 | TRBV7-9 | . | few | CASSPPLSDEQFF | TGTGCCAGCAGTCCGCCCCTTAGTGATGAGCAGTTCTTC
TRBJ1-1 | TRBV5-1 | TRBD1 | . | CASSPQGASTEAFF | TGCGCCAGCAGCCCGCAGGGGGCATCCACTGAAGCTTTCTTT
TRBJ1-4 | TRBV4-1 | . | . | CASSQATDEKLFF | TGCGCCAGCAGCCAAGCAACGGATGAAAAACTGTTTTTT
TRBJ2-2 | TRBV5-1 | . | few | CASSIGTAYTGELFF | TGCGCCAGCAGCATCGGAACAGCATACACCGGGGAGCTGTTTTTT
TRBJ1-1 | TRBV7-2 | . | many | CASSLYAGPRAFF | TGTGCCAGCAGCTTATATGCAGGGCCGCGGGCTTTCTTT
TRBJ2-5 | TRBV5-4 | . | . | CASSLDSQETQYF | TGTGCCAGCAGCCTGGACAGTCAAGAGACCCAGTACTTC
TRBJ1-6 | TRBV12-3/TRBV12-4 | . | many | CASSFGVWPLHF | TGTGCCAGCAGTTTCGGGGTTTGGCCCCTCCACTTT
TRBJ2-1 | TRBV5-1 | . | few | CASSLLLGTDEQFF | TGCGCCAGCAGCTTGTTGTTAGGGACGGATGAGCAGTTCTTC
TRBJ1-5 | TRBV6-5 | . | many | CADLRGRGQPQHF | TGTGCCGACCTCCGGGGGAGGGGCCAGCCCCAGCATTTT
TRBJ2-1 | TRBV6-5 | . | . | CASSYSNYGHEQFF | TGTGCCAGCAGTTACTCGAACTACGGGCATGAGCAGTTCTTC
TRBJ2-5 | TRBV4-2 | TRBD2 | few | CASSQEQLAGGPQGETQYF | TGTGCCAGCAGCCAAGAACAACTAGCGGGGGGCCCACAGGGGGAGACCCAGTACTTC
TRBJ2-7 | TRBV27 | . | . | CASSHSPARVYEQYF | TGTGCCAGCAGCCATTCCCCTGCCCGAGTCTACGAGCAGTACTTC
TRBJ2-3 | TRBV12-3/TRBV12-4 | TRBD1 | . | CASSSGTGVPDTQYF | TGTGCCAGCAGTTCTGGTACAGGGGTGCCAGATACGCAGTATTTT
TRBJ2-2 | TRBV10-3 | . | many | CAISEGAPQVTGELFF | TGTGCCATCAGTGAAGGTGCCCCCCAGGTCACCGGGGAGCTGTTTTTT
TRBJ1-1 | TRBV6-5 | . | many | CASSYPSGAEAFF | TGTGCCAGCAGTTACCCGAGTGGCGCTGAAGCTTTCTTT
TRBJ1-1 | TRBV4-1 | . | . | CASSQPDSEWGTEAFF | TGCGCCAGCAGCCAACCAGACAGCGAGTGGGGGACTGAAGCTTTCTTT
TRBJ1-1 | TRBV20-1 | . | . | CGRPRTVNTEAFF | TGCGGCCGCCCTAGGACGGTTAACACTGAAGCTTTCTTT
TRBJ1-1 | TRBV4-3 | . | many | CASSPGLSTEAFF | TGCGCCAGCAGCCCCGGACTTTCCACTGAAGCTTTCTTT
TRBJ1-4 | TRBV5-1 | . | many | CASSWAPRGLATNEKLFF | TGCGCCAGCAGCTGGGCTCCCAGGGGCCTAGCAACTAATGAAAAACTGTTTTTT
TRBJ2-7 | TRBV20-1 | . | many | CSATSSRVYSYEQYF | TGCAGTGCTACTTCAAGCAGGGTCTACTCCTACGAGCAGTACTTC
TRBJ2-1 | TRBV5-4 | . | . | CASSGGGGRDNEQFF | TGTGCCAGCAGCGGAGGAGGGGGCCGGGACAATGAGCAGTTCTTC
TRBJ2-2 | TRBV4-3 | . | few | CASSPRPEPNTGELFF | TGCGCCAGCAGCCCCAGACCAGAACCTAACACCGGGGAGCTGTTTTTT
TRBJ1-5 | TRBV2 | . | . | CASRDRLVDQPQHF | TGTGCCAGCAGAGACAGGTTGGTCGATCAGCCCCAGCATTTT